This T cell receptor beta chain was observed in a study of T-cell memory formation after mild COVID-19 (dated by TCRdb to the early 2020s). Context from the whole study: TCR sequence clusters from the two donors were largely donor specific. The cohort comprised two young, previously healthy adult volunteers, one female and one male. T-cell clones expanding and contracting after mild COVID-19 in a couple of donors were tracked by longitudinal TCRalpha and TCRbeta repertoire sequencing.

Points the paper makes about the study in general: The second-wave clones that peaked on day 37 were not confirmed to be SARS-CoV-2 specific. Only two mild cases were covered by the study, and larger cohorts that include severe cases with pre-infection samples were considered necessary. Some responding clones were detected in pre-infection memory, which suggested that pre-existing cross-reactive memory T cells had joined the SARS-CoV-2 response. Clones that contracted from day 15 to 85 showed balanced CD4/CD8 phenotypes, whereas a second wave of clones that expanded from day 15 to 37 leaned towards CD4+. Contracting CD4+ clones turned up mainly in the CM and EM memory subsets, whereas EMRA was where CD8+ clones were enriched.

PBMCs were isolated by Ficoll-Paque density gradient centrifugation. The CDR3, from cysteine to phenylalanine, totals 15 residues. Of all the DNA, just the CDR3 is kept, 45 bases in frame from base 1. The germline V gene (reference sequence) gives CDR1 as MNHEY and CDR2 as SMNVEV. Trimming at the junction amounts to 4 bases on V and 2 bases on J, and the germline ends lie 13 bases apart. Concerning this clonotype: The antigen it binds to is not known. There are no base qualities to consult, and no much larger clone falls within one base.

This sample was sequenced with an Illumina NovaSeq 6000. TCRalpha and TCRbeta cDNA libraries were constructed by 5'RACE with constant-segment primers, with sample barcodes and unique molecular identifiers being introduced. RNA was extracted from every sample with Trizol reagent. The libraries were amplified in two PCR steps, and the second step added a second sample barcode and Illumina TruSeq adapters. The libraries were sequenced on an Illumina NovaSeq using 2 x 150 bp paired-end reads. The published analysis was carried out like this. Reads were demultiplexed and collapsed into UMI-guided consensus sequences with migec v1.2.7. Using mixcr v2.1.11, UMI consensuses were aligned to TRA and TRB V and J templates and then assembled into clonotypes. A clonotype was counted as expanded or contracted only when both edgeR and NoisET called the clonotype significant, with the noise models trained on biological replicates. For edgeR calls, the cutoffs were a false discovery rate-adjusted p below 0.01 and a log2 fold-change threshold of 1. PCA with hierarchical clustering of max-normalized trajectories of the 1000 most abundant clonotypes was used as exploratory dynamics analysis. Each responding clone was given a CD4 or CD8 phenotype based on the CD4+ and CD8+ repertoires, which had been sequenced separately. The raw public data were reprocessed by TCRdb itself: fastp quality trimming at Q25, MiXCR clonotype calling, in-frame beta chains only. Duplicate CDR3 protein sequences are folded into a single record with the most common DNA and genes. TCRdb assigned the V and J calls; the authors' analysis was not used. The sample table shows approximately 580,000 distinct CDR3 sequences, and about a fifth are seen once. Together, the top ten hold approximately 12% of the sample.

The clonotype was recovered from an adult woman who had mild COVID-19 (a few samples of this study predate the infection). The sample titles of this study are shuffled in the database, so cell type and time point are left out; the donor was told from shared clones. The V gene is TRBV27 and the J gene is TRBJ2-3; the D gene is not confidently resolved. The sample comprised PBMCs or a T cell subset sorted from them (not recorded which). The DNA reads TGTGCCAGCAGTTGGGCGGTGGTGACCACAGATACGCAGTATTTT. It specifies CASSWAVVTTDTQYF.